This T cell receptor (beta chain) was captured by sequencing in a study of T cell changes during pregnancy in multiple sclerosis. This clone was observed once. Produced via immunoSEQ multiplex PCR; TCRdb's table is partial and in-frame only. The sample lists under 130,000 clones; approximately 91% were seen once. The clonotype originates from a female donor with multiple sclerosis, enrolled in a pregnancy study. This material consisted of peripheral blood, taken after pregnancy.

In DNA, the CDR3 is TGTGCCAGCAGCGTAGTGGCTAGCGGTGCTAAGGAGACCCAGTACTTC. This sequence encodes CASSVVASGAKETQYF. V usage is TRBV9 and J usage is TRBJ2-5; 7 positions agree with TRBD2. The V segment lost 0 bases and the J segment 5 bases; nucleotides outside the gene matches: 10. The CDR3 is made up of 16 amino acids. The germline V gene has CDR1 SGDLS and CDR2 YYNGEE.